The 26 T cell receptor beta chains given below trace back to one sample, sequenced in a study of shared clonotypes between healthy human individuals. Repertoires were generated with immunoSEQ multiplex PCR, while TCRdb's copy carries only in-frame clones and drops some. The sample has roughly 1 million clones, approximately 70% seen once. Sample: memory CD4+ T cells sorted from blood. Subset meaning: CD45RA-negative fraction. The source is a young man in good health.

This clone came up a few times. The rearrangement joins TRBV7-2 to TRBJ2-5; a possible D gene is TRBD2 (6 bases). V lost 5 bases to trimming and J lost 0 bases, with 10 bases between them. Germline CDR1 and CDR2: SGHTA and FQGNSA. The length of the CDR3 is 14 residues. For the CDR3, the DNA is TGTGCCAGCAGCCGAAAGCGGGACCAAGAGACCCAGTACTTC. It yields the protein CASSRKRDQETQYF.

J is TRBJ2-7 and V is TRBV29-1, with 8 positions matching TRBD1. J gave up 2 bases and V 4 bases, and 7 bases lay outside the gene matches. This CDR3 contains 14 residues. Germline CDR1 and CDR2: SQVTM and ANQGSEA. CDR3 nucleotide sequence: TGCAGCGTTGCGGGACAGGATTCAGCCTACGAGCAGTACTTC. It encodes CSVAGQDSAYEQYF.

The V call is TRBV5-1, the J call TRBJ2-2; 8 nucleotides match TRBD1. V lost 4 bases to trimming and J lost 2 bases; unmatched junction nucleotides: 7. The CDR3 has 16 residues. Germline V gene sequence: CDR1 SGHRS, CDR2 YFSETQ. CDR3 protein: CASSPLGQGNTGELFF. As DNA, the CDR3 is TGCGCCAGCAGCCCGCTCGGACAGGGAAACACCGGGGAGCTGTTTTTT.

This clone was seen a few times. The chain has TRBV11-2 and TRBJ2-7, with TRBD1 as a possible D gene (5 bases). This CDR3 spans 14 amino acids. Per germline, CDR1 SGHAT and CDR2 FQNNGV. Trimming pared 7 bases from V and 0 bases from J, leaving 13 bases between. The CDR3 DNA reads as TGTGCCAGCACCCAGCACGACAGCTCCTACGAGCAGTACTTC. This sequence encodes CASTQHDSSYEQYF.

The J gene is TRBJ2-3, the V gene TRBV6-6, with TRBD2 identical over 8 bases. The germline CDR1 and CDR2 sequences are MNHNY and SVGAGI (reference sequence). Germline trimming cut 7 bases from V and 5 bases from J; bases unmatched to any gene: 8. The CDR3 has 14 amino acids. CDR3: CASTVAGSVDTQYF. CDR3 coding DNA: TGTGCCAGCACCGTAGCGGGGTCGGTAGATACGCAGTATTTT.

The genes are TRBV19 and TRBJ1-2, with TRBD1 matching 10 bases. The CDR3 extends over 15 amino acids. Germline V CDR1 and CDR2: LNHDA, SQIVND (reference sequence). V shed 4 bases, J shed 2 bases, and the junction held 4 bases outside the gene matches. Written as DNA, the CDR3 is TGTGCCAGTAGTACAGGGACAGGGGAAAACTATGGCTACACCTTC. This codes for CASSTGTGENYGYTF.

The rearrangement uses TRBV19 and TRBJ1-5; D perhaps matches TRBD1 (5 bases). Germline CDR1 LNHDA, CDR2 SQIVND (reference sequence). The ends were cut back, 5 bases at V and 6 bases at J, with 11 bases in the middle. The length of the CDR3 is 13 residues. CDR3 bases: TGTGCCAGTAGTTCAGGGTTGGGTCAGCCCCAGCATTTT. Amino acids: CASSSGLGQPQHF.

This chain joins TRBV29-1 and TRBJ2-6, with TRBD1 matching 10 bases. CDR1 is SQVTM, CDR2 ANQGSEA, per germline. The CDR3 covers 15 residues. Trimming cost V 7 bases and J 2 bases; bases outside gene matches: 5. Here the CDR3 reads CSAIGQGAGANVLTF. Written as DNA, the CDR3 is TGCAGCGCCATCGGACAGGGGGCTGGGGCCAACGTCCTGACTTTC. The full variable domain, rest sourced from reference TRBV29-1 and TRBJ2-6, is SAVISQKPSRDICQRGTSLTIQCQVDSQVTMMFWYRQQPGQSLTLIATANQGSEATYESGFVIDKFPISRPNLTFSTLTVSNMSPEDSSIYLCSAIGQGAGANVLTFGAGSRLTVL.

As for this clone: This sample also contains other DNA sequences that code for the same CDR3. The rearrangement joins TRBV7-2 to TRBJ2-7; TRBD2 agrees at 13 bases. Germline V gene lookup returns CDR1 SGHTA and CDR2 FQGNSA. The CDR3 covers 14 residues. The V and J ends lost 5 bases and 3 bases, in that order; junction bases with no gene match: 1. DNA of the CDR3: TGTGCCAGCAGCCGGACTAGCGGGAGCTACGAGCAGTACTTC. Protein sequence: CASSRTSGSYEQYF.

This chain joins TRBV29-1 and TRBJ2-7; 11 nucleotides align to TRBD2. The CDR3 has 14 residues. Germline trimming cut 6 bases from V and 2 bases from J; bases unmatched to any gene: 6. Germline V gene lookup returns CDR1 SQVTM and CDR2 ANQGSEA. The CDR3 loop reads CSVSGLADTYEQYF. CDR3 in DNA: TGCAGCGTATCGGGACTAGCGGATACCTACGAGCAGTACTTC.

The CDR3 here is CASRRQVRETQYF. The DNA for the CDR3 is TGTGCCAGCCGTCGACAGGTCAGAGAGACCCAGTACTTC. The chain carries TRBV6-1 and TRBJ2-5; the D gene is possibly TRBD1 (6 bases). This CDR3 region has 13 residues. The V gene's germline CDR1 is MNHNS and CDR2 SASEGT. The V end was cut by 8 bases, the J end by 4 bases, with 14 bases between.

The chain recombines TRBV2 with TRBJ1-4, with D tentatively TRBD1 (5 bases). Germline CDR1 reads SNHLY; CDR2 reads FYNNEI. Trimming left V 8 bases short and J 7 bases short, with 20 bases between. This CDR3 region has 15 residues. For the CDR3, the DNA is TGTGCCAGCCGAAGGGCCTCCGGGAGGGGTGAAAAACTGTTTTTT. Translating gives CASRRASGRGEKLFF.

Notes on this clone: Mismatch with germline at one junction end may stem from a read error. The chain carries TRBV7-9 and TRBJ2-7; D is possibly TRBD2 (6 bases). The CDR3 covers 9 residues. CDR1 is SEHNR, CDR2 FQNEAQ, per germline (reference sequence). The CDR3 sequence is CASSLAEGF. The CDR3 DNA reads as TGTGCCAGCAGCTTAGCGGAGGGGTTC.

The rearrangement links TRBV2 to TRBJ1-6; no definite D call. The CDR3 is made up of 14 amino acids. The germline V and J ends were trimmed by 9 bases and 6 bases, with 15 bases remaining between them. CDR1 and CDR2 from the germline V gene are SNHLY and FYNNEI. This CDR3 reads CASGRVLSNSPLHF. In nucleotides, the CDR3 is TGTGCCAGTGGGAGAGTCCTTAGTAATTCACCCCTCCACTTT.

This clone has a count of ten or more. An end of the junction differs from the germline gene, which may be a read error. This same CDR3 is encoded by further DNA sequences in the sample. This chain connects TRBV7-7 to TRBJ2-5, with 12 bases lining up with TRBD2. The germline V gene has CDR1 SSHAT and CDR2 FNYEAQ (reference sequence). The CDR3 loop spans 14 amino acids. CDR3 nucleotides: TGTGCTAGCAGCCCGGGACTAGCGGGCGAGACCCAGTACTTC. Amino acids: CASSPGLAGETQYF.

This sequence joins TRBV10-3 and TRBJ2-7, with 12 bases that match TRBD2. Germline CDR1 ENHRY, CDR2 SYGVKD. The CDR3 loop spans 16 amino acids. With V trimmed by 4 bases and J by 4 bases, 8 bases remained unmatched. The CDR3 DNA follows: TGTGCCATCAGTGCCACACTAGCGGGAGGAAGGTACGAGCAGTACTTC. Translation: CAISATLAGGRYEQYF.

This clone was found once. The rearrangement uses TRBV5-4 and TRBJ2-7; possibly TRBD1 or TRBD2 for D (5 bases each). The CDR3 runs 15 residues. CDR1 and CDR2 from the germline V gene are SGHNT and YYREEE (reference sequence). The ends were cut back, 0 bases at V and 4 bases at J, with 14 bases in the middle. The CDR3 DNA follows: TGTGCCAGCAGCTTGGCCGAGGGGCGTAGTTACGAGCAGTACTTC. Translating gives CASSLAEGRSYEQYF.

This clone was seen more than once but under ten times. The V gene is TRBV6-4, the J gene TRBJ2-7; D is unclear. Germline V CDR1 and CDR2: MRHNA, SNTAGT. The CDR3 runs to 13 residues. Trimming took 5 bases from V and 4 from J, leaving 12 bases between them. In DNA, the CDR3 is TGTGCCAGCAGTTCGGGCCACGGGTACGAGCAGTACTTC. Translating gives CASSSGHGYEQYF.

The chain links TRBV2 to TRBJ2-5, with 10 bases lining up with TRBD2. The germline gives CDR1 SNHLY, CDR2 FYNNEI. The CDR3 has 15 residues. J gave up 5 bases and V 5 bases, and 8 bases lay outside the gene matches. The CDR3 reads CASSLSGGAGETQYF. The DNA of the CDR3 is TGTGCCAGCAGTCTGAGCGGGGGGGCCGGGGAGACCCAGTACTTC.

CDR3 DNA sequence: TGTGCCTGGAGTAACAGGGGAATATACGAGCAGTACTTC. Its translation is CAWSNRGIYEQYF. The chain links TRBV30 to TRBJ2-7, with 7 bases matching TRBD1. Germline CDR1 is GTSNPN and CDR2 is SVGIG (reference sequence). There are 13 residues in the CDR3. Unmatched junction bases numbered 5, after V lost 2 bases and J lost 4 bases.

This clone showed up just a few times. V is TRBV4-3 and J is TRBJ2-3; D ambiguous. Germline values: CDR1 LGHNA, CDR2 YSLEER. Trimming took off 3 bases at V and 4 bases at J, with 20 bases between the two ends. The CDR3 extends over 17 amino acids. In DNA, the CDR3 is TGCGCCAGCAGCCAGACACCTGCCACGAATCCCCCAGATACGCAGTATTTT. Protein sequence: CASSQTPATNPPDTQYF.

This clone has a count of ten or more. This same CDR3 is encoded by further DNA sequences in the sample. The genes are TRBV5-6 and TRBJ2-7; D not certain. The V end was cut by 2 bases, the J end by 0 bases, with 6 bases between. Per germline, CDR1 SGHDT and CDR2 YYEEEE. This CDR3 spans 13 amino acids. This CDR3 reads CASSLTVSYEQYF. DNA for the CDR3: TGTGCCAGCAGCTTAACGGTCTCCTACGAGCAGTACTTC.

The rearrangement joins TRBV10-1 to TRBJ2-1; D unresolved. Germline lookup yields CDR1 WNHNN and CDR2 SYGVQD (reference sequence). The CDR3 has 11 amino acids. The V end lost 4 bases, the J end lost 7 bases, and 5 bases lay between the germline ends. CDR3 loop: CASSGRNEQFF. The CDR3 nucleotides read TGCGCCAGCAGTGGACGGAATGAGCAGTTCTTC.

The V gene is TRBV27, the J gene TRBJ1-6; TRBD1 might be the D (5 bases). Per the germline V gene, CDR1 is MNHEY and CDR2 is SMNVEV (reference sequence). V lost 4 bases, J lost 8 bases, and 18 bases lay in between. The CDR3 covers 16 residues. For the CDR3, the DNA is TGTGCCAGCAGTTCTCCCGGGACCCTACCCCATTCACCCCTCCACTTT. Translated, it gives CASSSPGTLPHSPLHF.

Only a few counts were recorded for this clone. The chain recombines TRBV7-2 with TRBJ2-6; no reliable D call. Trimming pared 2 bases from V and 0 bases from J, leaving 8 bases between. The CDR3 is 16 amino acids. From germline, CDR1 is SGHTA and CDR2 FQGNSA. The DNA for the CDR3 is TGTGCCAGCAGCTTAACGAGGTCCTCTGGGGCCAACGTCCTGACTTTC. Translation gives CASSLTRSSGANVLTF.

This chain links TRBV7-9 with TRBJ2-3; TRBD1 is a possible D gene (5 bases). The ends were cut back, 2 bases at V and 1 base at J, with 10 bases in the middle. The CDR3 loop spans 15 amino acids. Germline CDR1 reads SEHNR; CDR2 reads FQNEAQ (reference sequence). The CDR3 nucleotides read TGTGCCAGCAGCTTATCAGGGTGGGGCACAGATACGCAGTATTTT. It translates to CASSLSGWGTDTQYF.